These T cell receptor beta chains were read from a single sample in a study of blood T cell repertoires in COVID-19. Generated by immunoSEQ multiplex PCR, the TCRdb table keeps only in-frame clones and is missing some. The table includes about 59,000 clones, less than 75% detected once. Sequencing was performed on peripheral blood. The receptors shown here come from a woman between 65 and 79 years old with acute or convalescent COVID-19. The CDR3 runs from the conserved cysteine through the conserved F or W. A D gene is named only where the DNA matches it firmly. Size is omitted from some rows. Given values are once, few, many or a class for expanded clones.

>-|-|TRBV9|TRBJ1-1
CASSVTGMKGEAFF
TGTGCCAGCAGCGTAACAGGGATGAAGGGTGAAGCTTTCTTT
>-|many|TRBV15|TRBJ1-1
CATSREKGQNTEAFF
TGTGCCACCAGCAGAGAAAAGGGGCAGAACACTGAAGCTTTCTTT
>TRBD1|-|TRBV4-1|TRBJ1-2
CASSLTDRTYGVGYTF
TGCGCCAGCAGCCTCACGGACAGGACGTATGGTGTAGGCTACACCTTC
>-|once|TRBV7-2|TRBJ1-1
CASSLVNFGGGAFF
TGTGCCAGCAGCTTAGTTAATTTTGGGGGGGGAGCTTTCTTT
>TRBD1|-|TRBV18|TRBJ1-5
CASSGQGAYQPQHF
TGTGCCAGCTCAGGCCAGGGGGCATATCAGCCCCAGCATTTT
>TRBD1|-|TRBV2|TRBJ1-5
CASSENQGVGQPQHF
TGTGCCAGCAGTGAAAATCAGGGGGTCGGCCAGCCCCAGCATTTT
>-|-|TRBV7-2|TRBJ2-7
CASSLGRRAYEQYF
TGTGCCAGCAGCTTAGGTCGTAGAGCCTACGAGCAGTACTTC
>-|-|TRBV2|TRBJ1-3
CASSDKRYSGNTIYF
TGTGCCAGCAGTGATAAGAGGTACTCTGGAAACACCATATATTTT
>-|once|TRBV27|TRBJ1-5
CASSQGSRKNQPQHF
TGTGCCAGCAGCCAGGGGTCGCGGAAAAATCAGCCCCAGCATTTT
>-|-|TRBV5-1|TRBJ2-7
CASSLFRDEQYF
TGCGCCAGCAGCTTGTTCAGGGACGAGCAGTACTTC
>TRBD1|-|TRBV19|TRBJ1-1
CATADRGASYTEAFF
TGTGCCACCGCGGACAGGGGAGCCTCATACACTGAAGCTTTCTTT
>TRBD2|-|TRBV5-6|TRBJ2-3
CASSLESGGEDTQYF
TGTGCCAGCAGCTTGGAAAGCGGGGGTGAGGATACGCAGTATTTT
>-|-|TRBV5-6|TRBJ1-2
CASSPRQAYGYTF
TGTGCCAGCAGCCCGAGACAGGCCTATGGCTACACCTTC
>-|-|TRBV12-3/TRBV12-4|TRBJ2-1
CASSSLGYNEQFF
TGTGCCAGCTCATCCCTCGGCTACAATGAGCAGTTCTTC
>TRBD2|-|TRBV5-1|TRBJ2-5
CASSAGTSQETQYF
TGCGCCAGCAGCGCCGGGACTAGTCAAGAGACCCAGTACTTC
>-|-|TRBV14|TRBJ1-2
CASSQPTGDYGYTF
TGTGCCAGCAGCCAACCCACAGGAGACTATGGCTACACCTTC
>TRBD1|-|TRBV7-8|TRBJ1-1
CASSWSTGGRMNTEAFF
TGTGCCAGCAGCTGGAGTACAGGGGGTCGGATGAACACTGAAGCTTTCTTT
>-|-|TRBV27|TRBJ1-2
CASSRHGRESYGYTF
TGTGCCAGCAGTCGCCACGGACGGGAATCCTATGGCTACACCTTC
>TRBD1|-|TRBV5-6|TRBJ2-4
CASSRTGAGLQAKNIQYF
TGTGCCAGCAGCAGGACAGGGGCCGGTTTGCAAGCCAAAAACATTCAGTACTTC
>-|-|TRBV4-1|TRBJ2-1
CASSQDWTSPSYNEQFF
TGCGCCAGCAGCCAAGACTGGACATCTCCCTCCTACAATGAGCAGTTCTTC
>-|-|TRBV5-1|TRBJ1-6
CASSGPGQANSPLHF
TGCGCCAGCAGCGGTCCTGGACAAGCGAATTCACCCCTCCACTTT
>TRBD1|-|TRBV19|TRBJ2-6
CASSIEGRGHIGANVLTF
TGTGCCAGTAGTATAGAGGGCAGGGGGCATATAGGGGCCAACGTCCTGACTTTC
>TRBD1|-|TRBV13|TRBJ1-1
CASSLGTGGNTEAFF
TGTGCCAGCAGCTTAGGGACAGGGGGCAACACTGAAGCTTTCTTT
>-|few|TRBV10-1|TRBJ1-5
CASSRQPGWQPQHF
TGCGCCAGCAGCCGCCAGCCAGGGTGGCAGCCCCAGCATTTT
>TRBD1|-|TRBV30|TRBJ1-1
CAWTRDRSFTEAFF
TGTGCCTGGACCAGGGACAGGAGTTTCACTGAAGCTTTCTTT
>-|-|TRBV6-6|TRBJ1-2
CASRSDSNYGYTF
TGTGCCAGCAGAAGCGACTCTAACTATGGCTACACCTTC
>-|once|TRBV5-5|TRBJ2-1
CASTPSGGAGYNEQFF
TGTGCCAGCACCCCATCTGGGGGGGCGGGGTACAATGAGCAGTTCTTC
>-|-|TRBV2|TRBJ2-3
CASSAPSTDTQYF
TGTGCCAGCAGTGCCCCTAGCACAGATACGCAGTATTTT
>-|-|TRBV2|TRBJ2-5
CASSVRETQYF
TGTGCCAGCAGTGTACGGGAGACCCAGTACTTC
>TRBD1|-|TRBV6-6|TRBJ1-1
CASSGTGVSVWAFF
TGTGCCAGCAGCGGGACAGGGGTCAGTGTTTGGGCTTTCTTT
>TRBD1|many|TRBV2|TRBJ2-2
CASRPRTGPNTGELFF
TGTGCCAGCAGACCGCGGACAGGACCGAACACCGGGGAGCTGTTTTTT